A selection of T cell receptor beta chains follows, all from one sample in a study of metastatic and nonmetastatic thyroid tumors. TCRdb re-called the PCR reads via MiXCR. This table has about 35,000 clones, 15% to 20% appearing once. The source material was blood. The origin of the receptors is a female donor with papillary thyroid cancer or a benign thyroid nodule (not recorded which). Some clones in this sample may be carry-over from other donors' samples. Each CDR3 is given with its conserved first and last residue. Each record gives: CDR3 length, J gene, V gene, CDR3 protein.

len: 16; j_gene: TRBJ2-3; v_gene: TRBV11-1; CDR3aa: CASSKGLAWPSDTKYF
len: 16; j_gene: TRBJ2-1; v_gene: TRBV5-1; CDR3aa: CASSLAGLHSYNEQFF
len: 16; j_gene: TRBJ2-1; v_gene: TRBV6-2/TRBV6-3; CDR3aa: CASRLGLAGGYNEQFF
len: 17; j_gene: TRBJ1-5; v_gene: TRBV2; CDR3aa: CASSDGIYGYSNQPQHF
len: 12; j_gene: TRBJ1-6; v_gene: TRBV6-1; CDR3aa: CASWTRNSPLHF
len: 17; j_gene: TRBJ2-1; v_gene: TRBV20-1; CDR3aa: CSAISSGRAGSYNEQFF
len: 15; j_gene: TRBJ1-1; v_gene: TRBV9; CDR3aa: CASSVGQGFDTEAFF
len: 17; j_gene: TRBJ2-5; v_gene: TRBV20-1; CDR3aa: CSAIQPVAGGGQETQYF
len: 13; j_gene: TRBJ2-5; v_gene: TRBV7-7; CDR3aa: CASSLIMGETQYF
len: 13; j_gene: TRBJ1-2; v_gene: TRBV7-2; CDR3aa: CASSQGPRYGYTF
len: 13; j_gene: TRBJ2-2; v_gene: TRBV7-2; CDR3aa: CASSYGMAVELFF
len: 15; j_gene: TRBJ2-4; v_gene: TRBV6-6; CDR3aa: CASSYGGSWQNIQYF
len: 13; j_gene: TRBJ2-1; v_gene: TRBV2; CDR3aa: CATGGAWRNEQFF
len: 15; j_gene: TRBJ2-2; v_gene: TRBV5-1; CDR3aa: CASSLLLVSTGELFF
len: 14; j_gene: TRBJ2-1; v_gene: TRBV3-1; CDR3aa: CASSQKAGTNEQFF
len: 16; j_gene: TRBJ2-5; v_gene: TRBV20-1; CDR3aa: CSAREPRLAGGGTQYF
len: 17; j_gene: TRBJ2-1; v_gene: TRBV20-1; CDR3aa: CSVLRTSDMSSYNEQFF
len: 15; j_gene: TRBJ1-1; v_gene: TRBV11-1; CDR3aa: CASSLVGLGTTEAFF
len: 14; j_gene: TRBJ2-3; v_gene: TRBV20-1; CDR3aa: CSALENSSGSRQYF
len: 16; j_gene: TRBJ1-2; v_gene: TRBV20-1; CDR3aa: CSARDMAKGVTYGYTF
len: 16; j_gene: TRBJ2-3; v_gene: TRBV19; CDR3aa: CASAQFREPPGDTQYF
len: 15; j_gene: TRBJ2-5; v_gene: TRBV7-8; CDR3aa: CASSSLAGQQETQYF
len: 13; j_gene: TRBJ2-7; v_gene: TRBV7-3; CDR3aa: CASSLTWGNEQYF